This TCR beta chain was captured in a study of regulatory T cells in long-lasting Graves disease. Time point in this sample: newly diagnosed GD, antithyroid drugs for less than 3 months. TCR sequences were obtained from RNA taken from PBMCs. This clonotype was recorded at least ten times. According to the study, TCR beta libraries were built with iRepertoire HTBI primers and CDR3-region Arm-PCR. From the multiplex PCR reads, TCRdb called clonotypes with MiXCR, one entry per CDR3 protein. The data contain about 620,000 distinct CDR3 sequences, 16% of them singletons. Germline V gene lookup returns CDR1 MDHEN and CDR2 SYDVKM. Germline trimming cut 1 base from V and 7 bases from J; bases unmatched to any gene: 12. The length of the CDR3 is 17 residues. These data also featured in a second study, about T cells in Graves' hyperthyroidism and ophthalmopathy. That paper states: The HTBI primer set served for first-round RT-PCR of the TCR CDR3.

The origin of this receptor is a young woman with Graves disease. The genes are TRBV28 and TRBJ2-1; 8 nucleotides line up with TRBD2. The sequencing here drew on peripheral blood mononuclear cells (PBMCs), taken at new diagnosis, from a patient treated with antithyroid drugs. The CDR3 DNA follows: TGTGCCAGCAGTTTATTGCCAGCGGGAGTTGTTCAAAATGAGCAGTTCTTC. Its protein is CASSLLPAGVVQNEQFF.